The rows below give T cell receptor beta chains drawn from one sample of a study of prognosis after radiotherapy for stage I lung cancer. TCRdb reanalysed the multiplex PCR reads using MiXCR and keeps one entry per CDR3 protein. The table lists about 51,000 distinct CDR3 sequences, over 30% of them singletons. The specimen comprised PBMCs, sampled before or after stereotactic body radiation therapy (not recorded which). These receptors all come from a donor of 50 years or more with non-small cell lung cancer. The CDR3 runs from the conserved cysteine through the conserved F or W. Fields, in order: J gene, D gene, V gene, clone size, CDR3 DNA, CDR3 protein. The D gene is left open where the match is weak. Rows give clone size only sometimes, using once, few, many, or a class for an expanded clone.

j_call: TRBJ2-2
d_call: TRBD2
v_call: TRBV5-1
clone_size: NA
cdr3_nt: TGCGCCAGCAGCTCTAGCGGGAGAACGTACACCGGGGAGCTGTTTTTT
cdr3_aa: CASSSSGRTYTGELFF

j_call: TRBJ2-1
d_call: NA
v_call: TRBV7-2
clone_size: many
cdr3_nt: TGTGCCAGCAGCTTATTCCGTGGCCTCCGAGATGAGCAGTTCTTC
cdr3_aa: CASSLFRGLRDEQFF

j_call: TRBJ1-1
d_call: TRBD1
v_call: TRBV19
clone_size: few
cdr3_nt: TGTGCCAGCCGGACAGGGATTAATCGGGAAGCTTTCTTT
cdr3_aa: CASRTGINREAFF

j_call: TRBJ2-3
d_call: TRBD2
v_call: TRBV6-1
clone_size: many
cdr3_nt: TGTGCCAGCAGCCGAAGACGGACTAGCGCAAACACAGATACGCAGTATTTT
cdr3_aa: CASSRRRTSANTDTQYF

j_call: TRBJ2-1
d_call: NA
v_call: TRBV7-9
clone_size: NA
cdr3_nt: TGTGCCAGCAGCTTAGTTGGAGGGGTGCAGTTCTTC
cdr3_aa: CASSLVGGVQFF

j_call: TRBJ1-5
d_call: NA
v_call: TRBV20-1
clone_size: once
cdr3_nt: TGCAGTGCTAGAGTGCGGCACCAAGGTAAGCCCAAGCATTTT
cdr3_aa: CSARVRHQGKPKHF

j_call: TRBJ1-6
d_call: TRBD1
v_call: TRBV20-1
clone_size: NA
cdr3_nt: TGCAGTGCTAGAAAGGCGACAGGGGGGGACCATTCACCCCTCCACTTT
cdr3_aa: CSARKATGGDHSPLHF

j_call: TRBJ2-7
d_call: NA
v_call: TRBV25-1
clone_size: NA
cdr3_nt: TGTGCCAGCAGTGGGGCCAAAACCTACGAGCAGTACTTC
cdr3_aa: CASSGAKTYEQYF

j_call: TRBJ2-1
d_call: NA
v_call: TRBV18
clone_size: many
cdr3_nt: TGTGCCAGCTCGATGACTAGGGCGAGAGACAATGAGCAGTTCTTC
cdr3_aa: CASSMTRARDNEQFF

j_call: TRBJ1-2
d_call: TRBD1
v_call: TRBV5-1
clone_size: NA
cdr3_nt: TGCGCCAGCAGTGCGCAGGGGGCGATCCCTGGCTACACCTTC
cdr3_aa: CASSAQGAIPGYTF

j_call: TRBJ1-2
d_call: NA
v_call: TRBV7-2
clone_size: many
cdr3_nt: TGTGCCAGCAGTCCCGGGCCAGTAGCTAACTATGGCTACACCTTC
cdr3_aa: CASSPGPVANYGYTF

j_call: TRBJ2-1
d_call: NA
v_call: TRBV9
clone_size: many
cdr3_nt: TGTGCCAGCAGTAATTGGGGCGAGAGCTCCTACAATGAGCAGTTCTTC
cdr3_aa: CASSNWGESSYNEQFF

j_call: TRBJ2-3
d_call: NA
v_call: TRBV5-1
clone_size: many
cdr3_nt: TGCGCCAGCAGCGGGCTAGACACAGATACGCAGTATTTT
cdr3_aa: CASSGLDTDTQYF

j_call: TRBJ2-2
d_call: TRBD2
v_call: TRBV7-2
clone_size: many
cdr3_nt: TGTGCCAGCAGCTTACAGATTGGGGGGGTGTTTTTT
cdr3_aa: CASSLQIGGVFF

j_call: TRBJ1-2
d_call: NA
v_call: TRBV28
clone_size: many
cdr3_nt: TGTGCCAGCACCGGGGGCGGGTTGAACTATGGCTACACCTTC
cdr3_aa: CASTGGGLNYGYTF

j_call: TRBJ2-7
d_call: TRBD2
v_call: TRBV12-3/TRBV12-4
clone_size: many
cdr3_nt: TGTGCCAGCAGCCGACTAGCGCCCACCTACGAGCAGTACTTC
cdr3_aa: CASSRLAPTYEQYF

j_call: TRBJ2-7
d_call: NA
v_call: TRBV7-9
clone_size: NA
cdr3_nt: TGTGCCAGCAGCCCTCCGGGGTCCGCCTACGAGCAGTACTTC
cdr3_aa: CASSPPGSAYEQYF

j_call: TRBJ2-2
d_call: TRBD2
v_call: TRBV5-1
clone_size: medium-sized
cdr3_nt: TGCGCCAGCCGGGGGGTAGCGGGAGACACCGGGGAGCTGTTTTTT
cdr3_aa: CASRGVAGDTGELFF

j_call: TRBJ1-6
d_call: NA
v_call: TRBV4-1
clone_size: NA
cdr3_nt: TGCGCCAGCAGCCCATACGTGCATGGGGATTCACCCCTCCACTTT
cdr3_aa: CASSPYVHGDSPLHF

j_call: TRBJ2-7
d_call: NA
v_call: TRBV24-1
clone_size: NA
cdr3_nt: TGTGCCACCAGTGATAGCGGACGGGGCTACGAGCAGTACTTC
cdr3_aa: CATSDSGRGYEQYF

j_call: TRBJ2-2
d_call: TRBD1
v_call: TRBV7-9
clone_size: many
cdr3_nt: TGTGCCAGCATAGGGACAGGGGGAAGGACCGGGGAGCTGTTTTTT
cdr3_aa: CASIGTGGRTGELFF

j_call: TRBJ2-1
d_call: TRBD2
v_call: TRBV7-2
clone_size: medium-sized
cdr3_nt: TGTGCCAGCAGCTTAGAGGTCGGGGGGACCCTTCAGCAGTTCTTC
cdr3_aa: CASSLEVGGTLQQFF

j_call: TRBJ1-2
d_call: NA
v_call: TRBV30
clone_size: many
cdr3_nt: TGTGCCTGGAGTGCTCCATCGGAACTTGGCTACACCTTC
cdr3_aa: CAWSAPSELGYTF

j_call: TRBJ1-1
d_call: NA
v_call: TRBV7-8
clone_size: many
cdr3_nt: TGTGCCAGCAGCGGAGACGGGGCAGGCTACACTGAAGCTTTCTTT
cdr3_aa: CASSGDGAGYTEAFF

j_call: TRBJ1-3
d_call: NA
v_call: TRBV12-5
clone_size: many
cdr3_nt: TGTGCTAGTGGTCCCGGGACACCTGGAAACACCATATATTTT
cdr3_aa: CASGPGTPGNTIYF

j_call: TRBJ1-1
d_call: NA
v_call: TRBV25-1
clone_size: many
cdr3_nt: TGTGCCAGCAGTCCCTTTGGCCGGAACACTGAAGCTTTCTTT
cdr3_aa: CASSPFGRNTEAFF

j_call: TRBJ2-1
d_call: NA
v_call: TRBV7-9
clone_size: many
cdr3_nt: TGTGCCGGCAGCTTAGCGGCTACCTACAATGAGCAGTTCTTC
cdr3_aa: CAGSLAATYNEQFF

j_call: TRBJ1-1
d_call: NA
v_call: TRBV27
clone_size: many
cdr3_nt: TGTGCCAGCACCCACAGCGGAACAAGGGACACTGAAGCTTTCTTT
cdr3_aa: CASTHSGTRDTEAFF

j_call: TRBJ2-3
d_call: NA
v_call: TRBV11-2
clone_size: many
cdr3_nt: TGTGCCACCAGCGGGACAGGCCCAGATACGCAGTATTTT
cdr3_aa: CATSGTGPDTQYF

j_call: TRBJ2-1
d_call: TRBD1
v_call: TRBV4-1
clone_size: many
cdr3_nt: TGCGCCAGCAGCCACCCCGCGCGATTCAGGACAGGGAGGAATGAGCAGTTCTTC
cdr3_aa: CASSHPARFRTGRNEQFF

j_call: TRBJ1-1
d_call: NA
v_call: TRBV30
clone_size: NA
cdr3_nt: TGTGCCTGGAATTTGGGCGGCACTGAAGCTTTCTTT
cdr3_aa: CAWNLGGTEAFF

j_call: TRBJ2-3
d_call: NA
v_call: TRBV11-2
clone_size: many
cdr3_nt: TGTGCCAGCAGCTTAGATCGGACGCAGTATTTT
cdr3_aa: CASSLDRTQYF

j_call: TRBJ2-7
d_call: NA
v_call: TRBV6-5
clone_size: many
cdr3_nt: TGTGCCAGCAGTTACGGACCAGGCTACGAGCAGTACTTC
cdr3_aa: CASSYGPGYEQYF

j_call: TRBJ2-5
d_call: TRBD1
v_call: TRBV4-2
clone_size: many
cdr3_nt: TGTGCCAGCAGCCGACGGGGACAGGGGGAAGAGACCCAGTACTTC
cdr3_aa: CASSRRGQGEETQYF

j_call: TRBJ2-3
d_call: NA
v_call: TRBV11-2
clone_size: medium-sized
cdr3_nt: TGTGCCAGCAGCTCCCCCGAAGGAGTTTCGACGCAGTATTTT
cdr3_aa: CASSSPEGVSTQYF

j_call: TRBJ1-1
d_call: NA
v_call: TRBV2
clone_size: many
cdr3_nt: TGTGCCAGCGGATACAGTGAAAACACTGAAGCTTTCTTT
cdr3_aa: CASGYSENTEAFF

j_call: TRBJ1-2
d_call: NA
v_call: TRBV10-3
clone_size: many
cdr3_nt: TGTGCCATCTCTGACTCCGGCCGAGGGGTGGTCGGCTACACCTTC
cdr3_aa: CAISDSGRGVVGYTF

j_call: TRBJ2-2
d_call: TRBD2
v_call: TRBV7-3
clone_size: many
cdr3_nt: TGTGCCAGCAGCTCGGGACTAGCGGGAGCAGGCGGGGAGCTGTTTTTT
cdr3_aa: CASSSGLAGAGGELFF